The 21 T cell receptor beta chains reported below all come from one sample, sequenced in a study of beta chain features in type 1 diabetes. Study-wide results and caveats: TCRB CDR3s were moderately but significantly shorter in Type 1 diabetes patients in all four CD4+ subsets.

Investigators reverse transcribed all isolated RNA, so they sequenced expressed TCRB transcripts. TCRdb keeps only in-frame clones here, not all; method: immunoSEQ multiplex PCR. The data contain some 700,000 clones, roughly 13% of them singletons. These receptors are not linked to any known antigen. Sample: naive CD4+ T cells from blood. The receptor source for this set is a man in his late teens or twenties with type 1 diabetes.

This sequence joins TRBV4-2 and TRBJ2-5, with D possibly matching TRBD2 (7 bases). The CDR3 covers 15 residues. V lost 4 bases and J 5 bases, leaving 17 bases between the germline ends. The germline gives CDR1 LGHNA, CDR2 YNFKEQ. CDR3 coding DNA: TGTGCCAGCAGCCTCGAGGGGGGGCATGGTGAGACCCAGTACTTC. Its protein product is CASSLEGGHGETQYF.

This clone has a handful of counts. This rearrangement joins TRBV2 to TRBJ2-7, with a possible D match to TRBD1 (5 bases). V lost 7 bases, J lost 2 bases, and 15 bases lay in between. CDR3 length equals 14 residues. From germline, CDR1 is SNHLY and CDR2 FYNNEI. This CDR3 is CASKRAGSPYEQYF. Written as DNA, the CDR3 is TGTGCCAGCAAAAGGGCAGGGTCCCCCTACGAGCAGTACTTC.

There are a few counts of this clone. This chain uses TRBV7-9 with TRBJ2-7, with 7 bases matching TRBD1. The CDR3 has 15 amino acids. After removal of 1 base from V and 4 bases from J, the junction contained 7 bases not matched to a gene. Per germline, CDR1 SEHNR and CDR2 FQNEAQ (reference sequence). CDR3 DNA sequence: TGTGCCAGCAGCTTAGGGGGGACAGTTCTTTACGAGCAGTACTTC. Translated, it gives CASSLGGTVLYEQYF.

This clone was observed a handful of times. V and J are TRBV29-1 and TRBJ1-1, with D perhaps TRBD1 (5 bases). Germline V gene sequence: CDR1 SQVTM, CDR2 ANQGSEA. The CDR3 is 13 residues long. Trimming cost V 6 bases and J 5 bases, with 16 bases left between them. The CDR3 DNA is TGCAGCGTGGACCCAGGGTGGCAAACTGAAGCTTTCTTT. Translated: CSVDPGWQTEAFF.

V usage is TRBV19 and J usage is TRBJ1-1; D ambiguous. This CDR3 comprises 15 residues. Germline CDR1 reads LNHDA; CDR2 reads SQIVND (reference sequence). With 0 bases removed from V and 0 bases from J, the gap between germline ends came to 8 bases. CDR3 sequence: CASSIDGLLNTEAFF. In nucleotides, the CDR3 is TGTGCCAGTAGTATAGATGGACTCCTGAACACTGAAGCTTTCTTT.

The J gene is TRBJ2-3, the V gene TRBV29-1; 16 bases align to TRBD2. The J segment lost 5 bases and the V segment lost 6 bases, leaving 5 bases of the junction unmatched. CDR1 and CDR2 (germline): SQVTM, ANQGSEA. This CDR3 region has 15 residues. CDR3 protein: CSVPGLAGGGDTQYF. In nucleotides, the CDR3 is TGCAGCGTCCCGGGACTAGCGGGGGGGGGAGATACGCAGTATTTT.

In regard to this clone: Since no conserved phenylalanine or tryptophan closes the CDR3, a read error is the likely cause. The DNA is left out, because the CDR3 cannot be placed on it with certainty; the CDR3 is given as TCRdb lists it. This chain connects TRBV2 to TRBJ2-3; TRBD1, the table's D call, was not compared with the DNA. The CDR3 is 9 amino acids long, termini counted. CDR1 is SNHLY and CDR2 is FYNNEI in the germline V gene. CDR3 sequence reads: CASSTDRPT.

The chain employs TRBV30 and TRBJ1-5; TRBD1 aligns across 7 bases. CDR3 length: 13 amino acids. Per germline, CDR1 GTSNPN and CDR2 SVGIG (reference sequence). V was pared by 5 bases and J by 6 bases, with 7 bases of the junction left unmatched. In DNA form, the CDR3 reads TGTGCCTGGGGGACAGCCGCTCTTCAGCCCCAGCATTTT. Its protein product is CAWGTAALQPQHF.

This clone was observed a few times. V and J are TRBV7-9 and TRBJ2-3; a possible D gene is TRBD1 (6 bases). The CDR3 runs to 18 residues. Germline CDR1 is SEHNR and CDR2 is FQNEAQ (reference sequence). The V gene lost 1 base and the J gene lost 1 base, with 18 bases spanning the gap. The CDR3 spells CASSLGRIDRLGTDTQYF. In DNA, the CDR3 is TGTGCCAGCAGCTTAGGACGTATCGACAGGTTGGGCACAGATACGCAGTATTTT.

The chain is built from TRBV28 and TRBJ2-3, with D perhaps TRBD1 (5 bases). CDR1 is MDHEN and CDR2 is SYDVKM in the germline V gene. V was cut by 6 bases and J by 0 bases, with 22 bases left in between. The CDR3 length is 18 residues. In DNA form, the CDR3 reads TGTGCCAGCAGCTATACTGCGTTCAAGGGGCCCAGCACAGATACGCAGTATTTT. This sequence encodes CASSYTAFKGPSTDTQYF.

This clone has more than one count but fewer than ten. This chain links TRBV6-5 with TRBJ2-7, with TRBD2 as a possible D gene (6 bases). CDR3 length: 15 amino acids. CDR1 and CDR2 (germline): MNHEY, SVGAGI. The germline V and J ends were trimmed by 2 bases and 2 bases, with 13 bases remaining between them. The chain's CDR3 is CASSYDRDSTYEQYF. The CDR3 DNA reads as TGTGCCAGCAGTTACGATCGGGACTCTACCTACGAGCAGTACTTC.

This clone was picked up a small number of times. The genes are TRBV30 and TRBJ1-5, with TRBD1 as a possible D gene (6 bases). Germline V gene data show CDR1 as GTSNPN and CDR2 as SVGIG (reference sequence). The ends were cut back, 0 bases at V and 1 base at J, with 16 bases in the middle. The CDR3 consists of 17 residues. The DNA for the CDR3 is TGTGCCTGGAGTGTGTCAGGGGACTCAAGGAGCAATCAGCCCCAGCATTTT. The encoded protein is CAWSVSGDSRSNQPQHF.

The gene calls are TRBV5-4 and TRBJ2-7; D is uncertain. The CDR3 covers 12 residues. Germline CDR1 SGHNT, CDR2 YYREEE (reference sequence). V was pared by 3 bases and J by 5 bases, with 9 bases between. CDR3 DNA sequence: TGTGCCAGCAGCTCGATGACCGACGAGCAGTACTTC. Translation: CASSSMTDEQYF.

The J gene is TRBJ1-1, the V gene TRBV5-6, with a possible D match to TRBD1 (5 bases). Looked up from germline, CDR1 is SGHDT and CDR2 is YYEEEE. CDR3 length: 17 amino acids. V dropped 2 bases and J dropped 0 bases, with 17 bases sitting between them. The CDR3 DNA reads TGTGCCAGCAGCTTAACCAGGACTAAGGGGCTGAACACTGAAGCTTTCTTT. It codes for CASSLTRTKGLNTEAFF.

This clone appeared a few times. The V gene is TRBV11-2, the J gene TRBJ2-5, with 11 nucleotides matching TRBD1. Germline V gives CDR1 SGHAT, CDR2 FQNNGV. This CDR3 comprises 13 residues. The V and J ends lost 11 bases and 3 bases, in that order; junction bases with no gene match: 5. CDR3: CAGGQGAKETQYF. The CDR3 coding sequence is TGTGCCGGTGGACAGGGGGCAAAAGAGACCCAGTACTTC.

This chain uses TRBV28 with TRBJ1-2, with TRBD1 as a possible D gene (5 bases). Trimming removed 1 base from V and 4 bases from J, with 13 bases in between. Germline assignment: CDR1 MDHEN and CDR2 SYDVKM. The CDR3 has 15 amino acids. Written as DNA, the CDR3 is TGTGCCAGCAGTTTATTCCAGGGTCTCGGCTATGGCTACACCTTC. Protein: CASSLFQGLGYGYTF.

V is TRBV6-1 and J is TRBJ2-1, with 8 bases aligning to TRBD2. J was trimmed by 0 bases and V by 4 bases; bases with no gene match: 5. In germline, CDR1 is MNHNS, CDR2 SASEGT. The CDR3 is made up of 16 amino acids. The CDR3 loop reads CASSGTSLPSYNEQFF. As DNA, the CDR3 is TGTGCCAGCAGTGGGACTAGCCTACCCTCCTACAATGAGCAGTTCTTC.

There are a few counts of this clone. The gene calls are TRBV5-6 and TRBJ2-3; tentative D call: TRBD1 (6 bases). Looked up from germline, CDR1 is SGHDT and CDR2 is YYEEEE. V gave up 10 bases and J gave up 1 base, with 10 bases separating them. CDR3 length equals 12 residues. The CDR3 DNA sequence: TGTGCCCGGGACACCTGCACAGATACGCAGTATTTT. It specifies CARDTCTDTQYF.

The rearrangement joins TRBV30 to TRBJ1-5, with a tentative D call TRBD1 (6 bases). Germline loops: CDR1 GTSNPN, CDR2 SVGIG (reference sequence). This CDR3 has 14 amino acids. The V and J ends lost 1 base and 6 bases respectively, with 13 bases between them. The CDR3 bases are TGTGCCTGGAGTGCGAACGGGGGCGGTCAGCCCCAGCATTTT. Protein sequence: CAWSANGGGQPQHF.

The V call is TRBV5-1, the J call TRBJ2-1; a possible D gene is TRBD2 (6 bases). Per germline, CDR1 SGHRS and CDR2 YFSETQ. Trimming pared 4 bases from V and 6 bases from J, leaving 11 bases between. The CDR3 runs 13 residues. The CDR3 loop is CASSDLAINEQFF. DNA of the CDR3: TGCGCCAGCAGCGATCTAGCGATCAATGAGCAGTTCTTC.

There are a few counts of this clone. V and J are TRBV30 and TRBJ1-1; the match to TRBD1 covers 9 bases. J gave up 0 bases and V 1 base, and 9 bases lay outside the gene matches. Germline assignment: CDR1 GTSNPN and CDR2 SVGIG (reference sequence). The CDR3 extends over 17 amino acids. CDR3 sequence: CAWSGGQGTTMNTEAFF. In DNA form, the CDR3 reads TGTGCCTGGAGTGGGGGACAGGGAACAACAATGAACACTGAAGCTTTCTTT.